Reported below is one T cell receptor beta chain. Its specificity is unknown. Survey level was the resolution at which the v3.0 immunoSEQ assay ran. The table came from immunoSEQ multiplex PCR; TCRdb's copy has only in-frame clones and leaves some out. The table shows tens of thousands of clones, with around four fifths occurring only once. The data belong to a study of long-term antiretroviral therapy in people with HIV. The CDR3 is made up of 15 amino acids. The trim removed 3 bases at V and 4 bases at J, leaving 6 bases unmatched. Germline CDR1 is MGHDK and CDR2 is SYGVNS. Findings and limits, study-wide: Neither ART adherence, viral resistance nor therapy changes were documented.

Every specimen held between roughly 0.95-10 million cryopreserved PBMC. These were thawed and washed before DNA extraction. This sequence was found in a man in his forties with HIV. The rearrangement uses TRBV25-1 and TRBJ2-1, with TRBD1 matching over 7 bases. Sequencing was performed on unsorted PBMCs, taken 1.6 years after starting antiretroviral therapy. In nucleotides, the CDR3 is TGTGCCAGCAGTGACGGGGACAGCCTTTACAATGAGCAGTTCTTC. Residues: CASSDGDSLYNEQFF.